This entry lists 28 T cell receptor beta chains sequenced from one sample in a study of OX40 agonist ivuxolimab in advanced cancers. Some clones are missing from TCRdb's copy, which holds only in-frame ones; the method was immunoSEQ multiplex PCR. This sample carries around 58,000 clones, less than 90% of them seen once, and the ten largest clones take around 26%. The sequencing used CD4+ or CD8+ T cells sorted from blood, collected in a trial of the OX40 agonist ivuxolimab. The receptors derive from an adult with an advanced solid tumor such as melanoma, head and neck, liver or kidney cancer.

This sequence joins TRBV1 and TRBJ1-2. TRBV1 is tagged as a pseudogene. The CDR3 sequence is 12 residues long. CDR3 residues: CTSSRGIGRYTF. The CDR3 coding sequence is TGCACCAGCAGCCGGGGCATTGGGAGGTACACCTTC.

The chain is built from TRBV7-9 and TRBJ2-7; D ambiguous. V lost 2 bases to trimming and J lost 2 bases, with 16 bases between them. The length of the CDR3 is 16 residues. Germline V gene lookup returns CDR1 SEHNR and CDR2 FQNEAQ (reference sequence). The CDR3 region has the DNA TGTGCCAGCAGCTTAAGTCTGGACGGAAGAACCTACGAGCAGTACTTC. This gives the protein CASSLSLDGRTYEQYF.

The CDR3 loop is CSAPRGYEAFF. CDR3 DNA: TGCAGTGCGCCCCGGGGGTATGAAGCTTTCTTT. The chain carries TRBV20-1 and TRBJ1-1, with TRBD1 as a possible D gene (5 bases). Deletions cut 6 bases from V and 7 bases from J, with 12 bases between. Germline V lookup: CDR1 DFQATT, CDR2 SNEGSKA (reference sequence). This CDR3 spans 11 amino acids.

J is TRBJ1-1 and V is TRBV5-4, with 11 bases fitting TRBD1. V gave up 4 bases and J gave up 11 bases; unmatched junction bases: 7. Germline V gene lookup returns CDR1 SGHNT and CDR2 YYREEE (reference sequence). The length of the CDR3 is 13 residues. The CDR3, as DNA: TGTGCCAGCAGCCCTGGACAGGGGGCGACGGCTTTCTTT. Encoded protein: CASSPGQGATAFF.

The chain recombines TRBV5-4 with TRBJ2-1, with TRBD2 matching over 9 bases. Germline V gives CDR1 SGHNT, CDR2 YYREEE (reference sequence). This CDR3 contains 13 residues. J gave up 4 bases and V 5 bases, and 1 base lay outside the gene matches. Written as DNA, the CDR3 is TGTGCCAGCAGGACTAGCGGTTACAATGAGCAGTTCTTC. Amino acid sequence: CASRTSGYNEQFF.

V gene TRBV7-9 combines with J gene TRBJ2-6; D is uncertain. Trimming removed 1 base from V and 12 bases from J, with 7 bases in between. Germline lookup yields CDR1 SEHNR and CDR2 FQNEAQ (reference sequence). The CDR3 loop spans 12 amino acids. The CDR3 bases are TGTGCCAGCAGCTTAGGGACCCGCGTCCTGACTTTC. It codes for CASSLGTRVLTF.

This rearrangement joins TRBV5-4 to TRBJ2-7, with a tentative D call TRBD2 (5 bases). Germline CDR1 is SGHNT and CDR2 is YYREEE (reference sequence). V lost 3 bases, J lost 0 bases, and 7 bases lay in between. The CDR3 loop spans 13 amino acids. The CDR3 here is CASSWETSYEQYF. The CDR3 nucleotides are TGTGCCAGCAGCTGGGAGACCTCCTACGAGCAGTACTTC.

This chain connects TRBV15 to TRBJ2-1; 12 bases match TRBD2. V shed 5 bases, J shed 6 bases, and the junction held 5 bases outside the gene matches. CDR1 LNHNV and CDR2 YYDKDF come from the germline V gene (reference sequence). The CDR3 is 15 amino acids. The CDR3: CATSLLAGGFNEQFF. DNA for the CDR3: TGTGCCACCAGCCTTCTAGCGGGAGGGTTCAATGAGCAGTTCTTC.

The chain's CDR3 is CASSVGGSSYEQYF. In DNA form, the CDR3 reads TGTGCCAGCAGTGTGGGGGGCAGCTCCTACGAGCAGTACTTC. This chain joins TRBV28 and TRBJ2-7, with D perhaps matching TRBD1 or TRBD2 (6 bases each). With 5 bases removed from V and 0 bases from J, the gap between germline ends came to 11 bases. Germline V gene data show CDR1 as MDHEN and CDR2 as SYDVKM. This CDR3 region has 14 residues. The full variable domain, with the rest looked up from reference TRBV28 and TRBJ2-7, is DVKVTQSSRYLVKRTGEKVFLECVQDMDHENMFWYRQDPGLGLRLIYFSYDVKMKEKGDIPEGYSVSREKKERFSLILESASTNQTSMYLCASSVGGSSYEQYFGPGTRLTVT.

V usage is TRBV4-3 and J usage is TRBJ1-6; a possible D gene is TRBD1 (6 bases). The length of the CDR3 is 15 residues. Germline CDR1 reads LGHNA; CDR2 reads YSLEER. V lost 1 base and J 7 bases, leaving 11 bases between the germline ends. The CDR3 bases are TGCGCCAGCAGCCAAGTGCGACAGGACAATTCACCCCTCCACTTT. It translates to CASSQVRQDNSPLHF.

V usage is TRBV6-5 and J usage is TRBJ2-7; 7 positions match TRBD1. Trimming at V came to 1 base and at J to 5 bases, leaving 5 bases not matched to a gene. From germline, CDR1 is MNHEY and CDR2 SVGAGI. The length of the CDR3 is 14 residues. CDR3 nucleotide sequence: TGTGCCAGCAGTTACTTGGACAGGTACCACGAGCAGTACTTC. The encoded protein is CASSYLDRYHEQYF.

This chain links TRBV5-3 with TRBJ1-3; the D gene is possibly TRBD1 (5 bases). TRBV5-3 is designated an ORF whose function remains uncertain. The CDR3 is 15 amino acids. V shed 6 bases and J shed 0 bases, with 13 bases lying between them. The chain's CDR3 is CARKKGVSSGNTIYF. CDR3 bases: TGTGCCAGAAAGAAAGGGGTTTCCTCTGGAAACACCATATATTTT.

V and J are TRBV19 and TRBJ2-7, with a possible D match to TRBD2 (5 bases). V was pared by 1 base and J by 5 bases, with 12 bases between. This CDR3 is built from 14 residues. Germline V gene data show CDR1 as LNHDA and CDR2 as SQIVND (reference sequence). CDR3 region: CASSIGQGSDEQYF. Written as DNA, the CDR3 is TGTGCCAGTAGTATAGGCCAAGGGAGCGACGAGCAGTACTTC.

V and J are TRBV28 and TRBJ2-3, with TRBD2 identical over 11 bases. CDR1 and CDR2 from the germline V gene are MDHEN and SYDVKM. The junction had 2 bases not matched to a gene; V was cut back by 3 bases and J by 3 bases. This CDR3 has 15 residues. The CDR3 protein is CASSFASGGTDTQYF. The CDR3 DNA is TGTGCCAGCAGTTTCGCTAGCGGGGGGACAGATACGCAGTATTTT. The whole variable domain, filled in from reference TRBV28 and TRBJ2-3, reads DVKVTQSSRYLVKRTGEKVFLECVQDMDHENMFWYRQDPGLGLRLIYFSYDVKMKEKGDIPEGYSVSREKKERFSLILESASTNQTSMYLCASSFASGGTDTQYFGPGTRLTVL.

This sequence joins TRBV11-3 and TRBJ1-3; D remains ambiguous. The germline CDR1 and CDR2 sequences are SGHNT and YENEEA. The CDR3 has 14 amino acids. Trimming removed 4 bases from V and 0 bases from J, with 7 bases in between. CDR3 sequence reads: CASSSGLSGNTIYF. The CDR3 bases are TGTGCCAGCAGCTCAGGACTCTCTGGAAACACCATATATTTT.

This chain connects TRBV19 to TRBJ1-2, with 8 positions matching TRBD1. CDR1 is LNHDA, CDR2 SQIVND, per germline (reference sequence). With 2 bases clipped from V and 1 base from J, the junction kept 9 bases outside the gene matches. The CDR3 has 17 residues. The CDR3 DNA reads as TGTGCCAGTAGTATAAGGTGGGGGACAGGAGTTAACTATGGCTACACCTTC. Protein product: CASSIRWGTGVNYGYTF.

This chain uses TRBV6-6 with TRBJ1-2, with D hard to call. Trimming left V 2 bases short and J 6 bases short, with 13 bases between. Germline loops: CDR1 MNHNY, CDR2 SVGAGI (reference sequence). The CDR3 has 14 amino acids. The CDR3, as DNA: TGTGCCAGCAGTTACAAAAGGAGTGTGGATGGCTACACCTTC. Translation gives CASSYKRSVDGYTF.

J is TRBJ2-5 and V is TRBV7-8; possibly TRBD1 for D (6 bases). The DNA end favors TRBJ2-7, so the J call may be wrong. Germline V CDR1 and CDR2: SGHVS, FQNEAQ. The CDR3 totals 15 residues. In DNA form, the CDR3 reads TGTGCCAGCAGCGGAATCCCAGGGGTATTATACGAGCAGTACTTC. Protein: CASSGIPGVLYEQYF.

The CDR3 region is CASSKDRATGNTIYF. Here the CDR3 DNA reads TGTGCCAGTAGCAAAGACAGGGCCACTGGAAACACCATATATTTT. The chain has TRBV19 and TRBJ1-3, with TRBD1 matching 7 bases. The CDR3 sequence is 15 residues long. CDR1 and CDR2 (germline): LNHDA, SQIVND (reference sequence). Trimming removed 6 bases from V and 2 bases from J; junction bases left unmatched: 7.

The V call is TRBV4-1, the J call TRBJ2-7; D is undetermined. The V gene lost 2 bases and the J gene lost 6 bases, with 11 bases spanning the gap. The CDR3 contains 13 residues. CDR1 is MGHRA and CDR2 is YSYEKL in the germline V gene. CDR3 DNA sequence: TGCGCCAGCAGCCAACTGACACTGTCCGAGCAGTACTTC. This codes for CASSQLTLSEQYF.

The sample holds one count of this clone. The chain uses TRBV19 and TRBJ2-7; no reliable D call. The CDR3 is 11 residues long. CDR1 is LNHDA, CDR2 SQIVND, per germline (reference sequence). V lost 5 bases, J lost 3 bases, and 5 bases lay in between. The chain's CDR3 is CASSSFYEQYF. In nucleotides, the CDR3 is TGTGCCAGTAGTTCCTTCTACGAGCAGTACTTC.

As to this clone: In the same sample, other DNA sequences code for this CDR3. The CDR3 here is CSVGGGSSYEQYF. The DNA of the CDR3 is TGCAGCGTTGGAGGGGGATCCTCCTACGAGCAGTACTTC. The chain has TRBV29-1 and TRBJ2-7; a weak D match, TRBD1 (6 bases). CDR3 length: 13 residues. CDR1 and CDR2 from the germline V gene are SQVTM and ANQGSEA. Trimming cost V 4 bases and J 0 bases, with 10 bases left between them.

The CDR3 DNA sequence: TGTGCCAGCAGTGTGACTAGCGGCTCACGCGGTGAGCAGTTCTTC. It is translated as CASSVTSGSRGEQFF. This chain joins TRBV6-1 and TRBJ2-1, with 9 bases that match TRBD2. In germline, CDR1 is MNHNS, CDR2 SASEGT. The CDR3 is made up of 15 amino acids. The V gene end was trimmed by 4 bases and the J gene end by 9 bases; junction bases not matched to a gene: 10.

This rearrangement joins TRBV9 to TRBJ2-7; D ambiguous. The germline V and J ends were trimmed by 2 bases and 0 bases, with 12 bases remaining between them. There are 15 residues in the CDR3. Germline V CDR1 and CDR2: SGDLS, YYNGEE. The CDR3 nucleotides are TGTGCCAGCAGCGTGGGCGGCGGATACTCCTACGAGCAGTACTTC. This encodes CASSVGGGYSYEQYF.

The V and J genes are TRBV7-9 and TRBJ2-5; D is perhaps TRBD1 (5 bases). V lost 1 base and J 1 base, leaving 7 bases between the germline ends. The CDR3 length is 14 residues. Germline V lookup: CDR1 SEHNR, CDR2 FQNEAQ (reference sequence). CDR3 DNA sequence: TGTGCCAGCAGCTTAGGCAGGGCCCAAGAGACCCAGTACTTC. Protein: CASSLGRAQETQYF.

The genes are TRBV4-1 and TRBJ1-2, with a possible D match to TRBD1 (5 bases). Germline V gene data show CDR1 as MGHRA and CDR2 as YSYEKL. The CDR3 has 15 amino acids. V gave up 4 bases and J gave up 4 bases, with 16 bases separating them. CDR3 protein: CASSPGGALSYGYTF. The CDR3 DNA follows: TGCGCCAGCAGCCCAGGAGGGGCCCTTAGCTATGGCTACACCTTC.

V usage is TRBV30 and J usage is TRBJ1-1; possibly TRBD1 for D (6 bases). The germline V and J ends were trimmed by 0 bases and 10 bases, with 9 bases remaining between them. The germline V gene encodes CDR1 GTSNPN and CDR2 SVGIG (reference sequence). This CDR3 is built from 11 residues. CDR3 loop: CAWSVQGTAFF. CDR3 DNA: TGTGCCTGGAGTGTACAGGGAACAGCTTTCTTT.

The CDR3 sequence: CAKTERGDVRETQYF. CDR3 DNA: TGTGCCAAAACGGAGCGGGGGGACGTAAGGGAGACCCAGTACTTC. The chain recombines TRBV30 with TRBJ2-5; 9 positions agree with TRBD2. Trimming removed 8 bases from V and 5 bases from J; junction bases left unmatched: 15. The germline CDR1 and CDR2 sequences are GTSNPN and SVGIG (reference sequence). CDR3 length: 15 residues.